This T cell receptor (beta chain) was identified in a study of vaccination and CD4 T cells after COVID-19. At the level of the study: In culture, cells were exposed to overlapping spike peptides from SARS-CoV-2, HCoV-NL63, HCoV-OC43 and HCoV-229E.

Treatment described: approximately nine-day PBMC culture with coronavirus spike peptide pools or control peptides (ViraFEST assay). The unexposed donor provided CD4+ T cells, which were taken before the COVID-19 pandemic (2011-2018). Each well received millions of PBMCs, cultured with around 10 IU/ml IL-2 and about 9.9 ug/ml peptide pools. From unexposed donors, CD4+ T cells were probed, cells permitting, with SARS-CoV-2 S/N and four cold-coronavirus spikes. Sequenced with the Oncomine TCR Beta short-read assay was DNA taken from cultured CD4+ T cells. DNA came from CD4+ T cells after culture. TCRdb reprocessed the PCR reads via MiXCR and lists one record per CDR3 protein. This table holds about 6,100 distinct CDR3 sequences, roughly 44% found once. Comments on this clonotype: Its antigen is unidentified.

The source of this sequence is a human donor in good health. Material: CD4+ T cells from blood, cultured in vitro.

The chain's CDR3 is CASGGLSGANVLTF. Written as DNA, the CDR3 is TGTGCCAGCGGGGGACTCTCTGGGGCCAACGTCCTGACTTTC. The chain recombines TRBV6-1 with TRBJ2-6; weak D call: TRBD2 (6 bases). The CDR3 contains 14 residues. The germline V gene has CDR1 MNHNS and CDR2 SASEGT. V gave up 8 bases and J gave up 0 bases, with 8 bases separating them.